This T cell receptor beta chain originates from a study of response to subunit inactivated influenza vaccine. This clonotype has more than one count but fewer than ten. The target antigen is unknown. Whole-study results and caveats: The authors offered the suggestion that each seasonal influenza vaccination recruits few new T cells.

TCRdb analysed the RT-PCR reads with MiXCR anew, one entry per CDR3 protein. The data show fewer than 250,000 distinct CDR3 sequences, about an eighth seen once. Germline assignment: CDR1 MNHEY and CDR2 SVGAGI. Trimming took off 2 bases at V and 5 bases at J, with 12 bases between the two ends. This CDR3 has 14 residues. J is TRBJ1-1 and V is TRBV6-5; D is unresolved. The sample was CD8+ T cells sorted from PBMCs, taken roughly 5 days after vaccination. The sequence came from a middle-aged man who received an inactivated influenza vaccine. The CDR3 coding sequence is TGTGCCAGCAGTTACCTTGGGTCAAGGACTGAAGCTTTCTTT. Encoded protein: CASSYLGSRTEAFF.